This paragraph reports one TCR beta chain. Its antigen target is currently unknown. Base-call qualities are not available, and no considerably larger clone is one nucleotide away. The protocol used for the library was the immunoSEQ multiplex PCR assay. For the multiplex PCR, a mixture combining 60 forward primers for TCR Vbeta segments and 13 reverse primers for TCR Jbeta segments was used. Amplification of the CDR3 region of rearranged TCR beta genes was performed with a multiplex PCR assay on genomic DNA. The amplified TCR beta libraries were sequenced on the Illumina HiSeq System as 87-base-pair reads. The original pipeline was this. Across the 500 to 850 repertoires, a later analysis counted approximately 83 million unique TCR beta chains, roughly 11 million of which were shared by at least two donors. A nearest-neighbor algorithm error-corrected the raw reads and collapsed the reads into unique sequences, merging closely related sequences to remove PCR and sequencing errors. CDR3 sequences were aligned to IMGT reference sequences to assign V, D and J gene segments. For a sequence to be retained, a match of at least six nucleotides was required to both a V gene segment and a J gene segment. Rearrangements were classified as productive when the CDR3 lacked stop codons and remained in frame with V and J, and all other rearrangements were classified as non-productive. CDR3 was defined according to IMGT convention as the region running from the second conserved V-encoded cysteine to the conserved J-encoded phenylalanine. In an earlier analysis of around 600 of the donors, sequences lacking an unambiguous match to a single V gene segment were excluded. An earlier analysis of under 750 of the donors called V segments functional above 56.7% productive rearrangements and segregating when the between-donor standard deviation exceeded 5%. A statistical classification framework was built to diagnose cytomegalovirus status from the catalog of TCR beta chain sequences. A later analysis assigned V and J genes by comparing TCR nucleotide sequences with IMGT/GENE-DB human TR gene sequences. A later analysis assigned CDR3 sequences and most-parsimonious VDJ recombination scenarios with the TCRdist pipeline. In a later analysis, every TCR beta chain was defined by the combination of its CDR3 amino acid sequence and its V-gene family, and reads without a unique V-gene family were dropped. In a later analysis, nearly 600 highly shared, low-generation-probability nucleotide sequences were removed to address suspected cross-contamination and a sequencing artifact. In a later analysis, a clonal expansion index was calculated for each public chain from normalized within-repertoire ranks of inferred template counts. A later analysis computed generation probabilities with a VDJ recombination model fitted to out-of-frame rearrangements, and checked the results against IGoR. Hypergeometric tests were used in a later analysis to score TCR-TCR, TCR-HLA and TCR-CMV co-occurrence, with a repertoire-size bias correction applied to the TCR pairs. To estimate false discovery rates, a later analysis permuted the HLA or CMV assignments 20 times. A later analysis grouped co-occurring TCRs with DBSCAN, adding TCRdist sequence similarity when clustering within HLA-allele-positive subsets. Repertoires with fewer than 30,000 or more than 120,000 public chains were left out of co-occurrence clustering, as were about 5 repertoires with anomalous nucleotide sharing. What TCRdb holds here is the immuneACCESS table cut down to in-frame rearrangements. Part of the clones is not present; checked against another copy, under half of the missing clones reflect an unresolved V gene, and the others are unexplained. V and J calls and clone size are as listed in that table; D and trimming were resolved from the DNA. Within this sample are about 86,000 clones, with roughly 79% of them counted one time only. Around 6% of the sample rests with the top ten.

From the cysteine up to the phenylalanine, the CDR3 has a length of 14 residues. Left in the record is the CDR3 DNA by itself, 42 bases read in frame from the first base. V is reduced by 5 bases and J by 3 bases, leaving a spacing of 14 bases between them. Reading the germline V gene (reference sequence) gives CDR1 SEHNR and CDR2 FQNEAQ. This entry belongs to a study of cytomegalovirus exposure and HLA in healthy donors (dated 2017 in TCRdb). Broadly, across the study: An earlier analysis of several hundred of the donors reported more than 250 Gb of sequence data and more than 90 million unique TCR beta sequences from about 180 million T cells. An early release that covered some 630 HLA-typed donors contained around 330 gigabases of sequencing data and tens of millions of unique TCR sequences. Of the approximately 400 genotyped donors, 81% were placed in the genetic ancestry cluster associated with self-reported Caucasian donors. The aim of the study was to test whether cataloging public T cell receptors could identify signatures of past pathogen exposure. The study used immunosequencing to profile the T cell repertoires of several hundred subjects and linked those repertoires to cytomegalovirus serostatus. Along with the approximately 650-subject first cohort, a separate validation cohort of over a hundred different subjects was used. To predict cytomegalovirus infection status, the study combined high-throughput TCR immunosequencing, statistical association of individual TCRs with disease status, and machine learning. To study patterns of TCR occurrence, a later analysis re-analyzed previously published TCR beta repertoires from around 660 donors and added high-resolution HLA genotyping. Rather than drawing on any new phenotypic data, the later analysis identified candidate immune exposures from TCR beta sequences and the way those sequences occurred across donors. To decide whether each TCR beta V gene segment behaved as functional or pseudogenic, an earlier analysis of fewer than 750 of the donors relied on high-throughput TCR beta sequencing. Alongside the repertoire data, information on donor age, sex, ethnicity and CMV serostatus was compiled. Genome-wide SNP genotypes for about 65% of the roughly 670 donors were used in a later genetic analysis, which treated that subset as a discovery cohort. All discovery cohort repertoires had been generated on a single sequencing platform. Class I and class II HLA loci were covered by the typing at four-digit resolution. Typing coverage differed by locus: A, B, C, DRB1 and DQB1 were typed in roughly 620-630 donors, DQA1 in 500 to 550, DPA1 in nearly 610, and DPB1 in 450 to 480. Because of strong linkage in the cohort, roughly 5 DR-DQ haplotypes were treated as single units for association and clustering. Among around 400 genotyped donors of the cohort, an average of approximately 240,000 unique TCR beta nucleotide sequences was sequenced per donor, of which approximately 19% were non-productive. The investigation overall reported the following: In a later analysis, HLA-associated TCR beta chains showed more clonal expansion and lower generation probabilities than non-associated chains that were equally common. The earlier analysis of about 600 of the donors excluded over 15 rarely observed V segments, including chromosome 9 orphons, because counts were too low. In a later analysis, some 18,000 TCR beta sequences were associated with specific HLA alleles at a false discovery rate of 0.05. Because HLA typing was unavailable for some donors at each locus, only the typed subset was used in association tests. Compared with the roughly 670-donor mean, donors in an Asian-associated ancestry cluster had fewer N-insertions in productive TCRs, according to a later genetic analysis. A later genetic analysis associated a missense DCLRE1C variant with V-gene and J-gene trimming of TCR beta chains, and an independent cohort replicated the association. When HLA alleles, especially DR and DQ, strongly co-occurred, attributing TCR associations to individual alleles was difficult. In a later analysis, the rate of TCR association differed among HLA loci, with DRB1 alleles having the most associated TCRs and HLA-C alleles having the fewest. The cohort was sequenced for TCR beta chains only, and without alpha or paired-chain data the features that could be detected were limited. For the cohort, immune exposure information was limited to CMV serostatus. The classifier was reported to diagnose cytomegalovirus status with high specificity and sensitivity in both the original and validation cohorts. Presence/absence analyses assumed roughly uniform sequencing depth across donors, an assumption that may not hold. In an earlier analysis of approximately 590 of the donors, most TCR beta V segments appeared in productive rearrangements about 87% or about 30% of the time, broadly matching IMGT annotations. In a later analysis, several top co-occurrence clusters were reported to appear linked to parvovirus B19, influenza, CMV and Epstein-Barr virus. The study gave a list of 150 to 200 TCR beta chains associated with cytomegalovirus. Linkage disequilibrium might explain the correlated functional status among segregating V segments, but an unknown experimental factor could not be excluded. A further reported finding was that TCR beta sequences accurately predicted the HLA-A and HLA-B alleles for most subjects in the first cohort. A group of highly shared sequence variants was considered likely to be a technical artifact of the sequencing pipeline. Because the 87-base-pair reads could not distinguish some IMGT-functional V segments, including TRBV6-2 and TRBV6-3, those segments were excluded. It was suggested by the authors that the approach could potentially be generalized to other disease states and immunological phenotypes. In vitro tests confirmed that a few of the cytomegalovirus-associated TCR beta chains recognize cytomegalovirus antigens. According to a later analysis, most CMV-associated TCR beta chains appeared to be HLA-restricted, and the HLA associations seemed to be driven largely by CMV exposure. Most TCR sequences were observed very rarely across donors, whereas some public TCRs were present in many individuals.

The cohort consisted of 650 to 850 healthy bone marrow donors. All cohort members were sampled while nominally healthy, although unrecorded immune exposures were likely present. The donor tested CMV seronegative and was one of the 352 seronegative cohort members. A peripheral blood sample was collected from each donor, and TCR beta sequencing was performed on peripheral blood mononuclear cells. Genomic DNA was extracted from the blood cell samples with the Qiagen DNeasy Blood Extraction Kit. The TCR was taken from a female donor in good health and CMV-seronegative. Sequenced: PBMCs. The sequence joins TRBV7-9 to TRBJ2-7; tentative D gene TRBD2, with 5 bases matching. The CDR3 has the sequence CASSLTAGSYEQYF. The DNA reads as follows: TGTGCCAGCAGCCTTACGGCGGGCAGCTACGAGCAGTACTTC. The entire variable domain, with the stretches around the CDR3 drawn from the reference TRBV7-9 and TRBJ2-7 proteins, is DTGVSQNPRHKITKRGQNVTFRCDPISEHNRLYWYRQTLGQGPEFLTYFQNEAQLEKSRLLSDRFSAERPKGSFSTLEIQRTEQGDSAMYLCASSLTAGSYEQYFGPGTRLTVT.